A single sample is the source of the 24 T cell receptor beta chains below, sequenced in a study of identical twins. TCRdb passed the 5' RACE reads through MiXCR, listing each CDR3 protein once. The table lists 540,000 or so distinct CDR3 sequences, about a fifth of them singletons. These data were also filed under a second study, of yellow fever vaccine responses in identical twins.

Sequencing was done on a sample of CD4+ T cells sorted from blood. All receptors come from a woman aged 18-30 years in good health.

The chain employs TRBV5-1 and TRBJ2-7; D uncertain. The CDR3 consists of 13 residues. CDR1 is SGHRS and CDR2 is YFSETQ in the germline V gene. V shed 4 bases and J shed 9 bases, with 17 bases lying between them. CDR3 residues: CASSKKISTRQYV. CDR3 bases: TGCGCCAGCAGCAAGAAGATTAGTACGAGGCAGTACGTC.

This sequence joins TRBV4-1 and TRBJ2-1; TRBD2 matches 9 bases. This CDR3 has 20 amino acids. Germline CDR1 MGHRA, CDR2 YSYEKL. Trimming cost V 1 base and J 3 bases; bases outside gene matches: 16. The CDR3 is CASSQVSLAGGAPGYNEQFF. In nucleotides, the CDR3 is TGCGCCAGCAGCCAAGTGAGCCTGGCGGGAGGGGCCCCCGGCTACAATGAGCAGTTCTTC.

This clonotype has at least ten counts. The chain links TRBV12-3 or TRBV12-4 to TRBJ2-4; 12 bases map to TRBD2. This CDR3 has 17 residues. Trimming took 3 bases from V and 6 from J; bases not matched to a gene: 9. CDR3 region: CASSFLAGGGSGNIQYF. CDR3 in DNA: TGTGCCAGCAGTTTTCTAGCGGGAGGGGGGTCGGGAAACATTCAGTACTTC.

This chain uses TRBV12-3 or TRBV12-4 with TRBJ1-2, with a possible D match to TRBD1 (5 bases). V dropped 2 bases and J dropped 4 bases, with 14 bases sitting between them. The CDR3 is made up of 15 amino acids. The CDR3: CASSLRGHLAYGYTF. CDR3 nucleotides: TGTGCCAGCAGTTTAAGGGGCCACCTGGCCTATGGCTACACCTTC.

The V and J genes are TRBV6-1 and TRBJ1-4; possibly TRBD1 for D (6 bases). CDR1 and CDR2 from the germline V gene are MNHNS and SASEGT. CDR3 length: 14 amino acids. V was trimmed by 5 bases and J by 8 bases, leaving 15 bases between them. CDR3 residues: CASSRTAQMEKLFF. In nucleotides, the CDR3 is TGTGCCAGCAGTAGGACAGCGCAAATGGAAAAACTGTTTTTT.

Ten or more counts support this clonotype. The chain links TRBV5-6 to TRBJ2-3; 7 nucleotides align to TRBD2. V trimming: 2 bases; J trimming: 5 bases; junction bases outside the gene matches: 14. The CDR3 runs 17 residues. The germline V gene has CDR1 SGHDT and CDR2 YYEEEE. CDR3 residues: CASSLLEGTTSRDTQYF. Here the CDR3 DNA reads TGTGCCAGCAGCTTACTCGAAGGGACTACCTCCAGAGATACGCAGTATTTT. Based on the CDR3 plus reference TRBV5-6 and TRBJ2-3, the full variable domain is DAGVTQSPTHLIKTRGQQVTLRCSPKSGHDTVSWYQQALGQGPQFIFQYYEEEERQRGNFPDRFSGHQFPNYSSELNVNALLLGDSALYLCASSLLEGTTSRDTQYFGPGTRLTVL.

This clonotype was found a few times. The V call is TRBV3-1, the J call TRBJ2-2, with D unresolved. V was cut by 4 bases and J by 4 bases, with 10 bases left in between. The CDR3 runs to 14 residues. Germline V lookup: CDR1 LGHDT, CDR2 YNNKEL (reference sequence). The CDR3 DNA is TGTGCCAGCAGCCTAAAGCTCCTCACCGGGGAGCTGTTTTTT. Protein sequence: CASSLKLLTGELFF.

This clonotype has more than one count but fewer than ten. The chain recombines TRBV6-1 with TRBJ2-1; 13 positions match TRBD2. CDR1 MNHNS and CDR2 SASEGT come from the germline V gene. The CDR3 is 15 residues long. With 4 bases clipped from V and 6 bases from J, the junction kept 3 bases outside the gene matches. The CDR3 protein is CASSARTSGSNEQFF. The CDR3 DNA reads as TGTGCCAGCAGTGCCCGGACTAGCGGGAGCAATGAGCAGTTCTTC.

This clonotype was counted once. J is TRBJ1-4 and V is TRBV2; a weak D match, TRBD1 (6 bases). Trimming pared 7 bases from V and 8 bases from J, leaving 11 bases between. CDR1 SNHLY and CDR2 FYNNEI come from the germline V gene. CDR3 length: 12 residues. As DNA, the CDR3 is TGTGCCAGCACCAAAGGGGGGGAAAAACTGTTTTTT. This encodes CASTKGGEKLFF.

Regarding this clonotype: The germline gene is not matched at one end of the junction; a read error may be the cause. The DNA of the CDR3 is TGTGCCAGCAGCGAGACAGGTACCCTCGCTCCCTCGGACTTC. Its protein product is CASSETGTLAPSDF. The chain links TRBV9 to TRBJ2-7; perhaps TRBD1 as D (6 bases). Per the germline V gene, CDR1 is SGDLS and CDR2 is YYNGEE. The CDR3 extends over 14 amino acids. The variable domain in full, with the rest retrieved from reference TRBV9 and TRBJ2-7, is DSGVTQTPKHLITATGQRVTLRCSPRSGDLSVYWYQQSLDQGLQFLIQYYNGEERAKGNILERFSAQQFPDLHSELNLSSLELGDSALYFCASSETGTLAPSDFGPGTRLTVT.

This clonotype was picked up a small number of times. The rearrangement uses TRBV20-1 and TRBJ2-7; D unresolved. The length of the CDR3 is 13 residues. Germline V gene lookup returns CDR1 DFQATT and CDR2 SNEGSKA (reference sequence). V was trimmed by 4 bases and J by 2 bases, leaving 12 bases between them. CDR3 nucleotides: TGCAGTGCTACAGGAGACACTACCTACGAGCAGTACTTC. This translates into CSATGDTTYEQYF.

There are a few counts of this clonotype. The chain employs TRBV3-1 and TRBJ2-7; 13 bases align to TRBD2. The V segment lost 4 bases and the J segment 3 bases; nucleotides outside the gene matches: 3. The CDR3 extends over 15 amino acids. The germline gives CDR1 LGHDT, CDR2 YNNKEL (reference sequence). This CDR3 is CASSPGLAGDYEQYF. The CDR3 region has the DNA TGTGCCAGCAGCCCAGGACTAGCGGGAGACTACGAGCAGTACTTC.

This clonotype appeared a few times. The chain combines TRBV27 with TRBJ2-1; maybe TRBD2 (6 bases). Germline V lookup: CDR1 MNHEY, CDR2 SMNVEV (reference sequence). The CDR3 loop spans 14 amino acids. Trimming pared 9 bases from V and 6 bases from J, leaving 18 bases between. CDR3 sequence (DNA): TGTGCCAGTCAGACGGGAGCAGGCGGCAATGAGCAGTTCTTC. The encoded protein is CASQTGAGGNEQFF.

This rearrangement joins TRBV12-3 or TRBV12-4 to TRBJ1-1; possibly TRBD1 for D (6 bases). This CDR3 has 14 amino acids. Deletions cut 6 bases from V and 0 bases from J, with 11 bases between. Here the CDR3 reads CASRGQLMNTEAFF. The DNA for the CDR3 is TGTGCCAGCAGGGGACAACTAATGAACACTGAAGCTTTCTTT.

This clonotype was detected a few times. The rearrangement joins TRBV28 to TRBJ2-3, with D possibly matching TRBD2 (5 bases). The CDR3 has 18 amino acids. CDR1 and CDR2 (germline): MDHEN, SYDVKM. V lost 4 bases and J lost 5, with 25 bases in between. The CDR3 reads CASSWVRSRVATRDTQYF. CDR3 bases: TGTGCCAGCAGTTGGGTTCGTTCGCGGGTGGCTACCAGAGATACGCAGTATTTT.

The CDR3 DNA reads TGCGCCAGCAGCTTGGCAGGGAGGTCGGTAAATGAGCAGTTCTTC. It is translated as CASSLAGRSVNEQFF. The rearrangement joins TRBV5-1 to TRBJ2-1; D possibly corresponds to TRBD2 (6 bases). Per germline, CDR1 SGHRS and CDR2 YFSETQ. The CDR3 extends over 15 amino acids. The V end was cut by 0 bases, the J end by 7 bases, with 14 bases between.

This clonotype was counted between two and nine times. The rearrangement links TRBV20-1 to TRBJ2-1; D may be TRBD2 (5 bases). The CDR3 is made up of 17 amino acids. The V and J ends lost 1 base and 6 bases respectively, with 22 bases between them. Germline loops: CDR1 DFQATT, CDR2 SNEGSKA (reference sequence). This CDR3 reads CSARVPLLRAWGNEQFF. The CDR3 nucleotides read TGCAGTGCTAGAGTCCCCCTTCTGCGGGCCTGGGGCAATGAGCAGTTCTTC.

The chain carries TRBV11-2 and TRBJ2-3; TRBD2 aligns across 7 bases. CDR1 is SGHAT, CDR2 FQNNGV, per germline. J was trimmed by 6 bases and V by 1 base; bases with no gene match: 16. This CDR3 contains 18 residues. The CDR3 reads CASSLVSLFSSGSDTQYF. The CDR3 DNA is TGTGCCAGCAGCTTAGTCTCGTTGTTCTCTAGCGGAAGTGATACGCAGTATTTT.

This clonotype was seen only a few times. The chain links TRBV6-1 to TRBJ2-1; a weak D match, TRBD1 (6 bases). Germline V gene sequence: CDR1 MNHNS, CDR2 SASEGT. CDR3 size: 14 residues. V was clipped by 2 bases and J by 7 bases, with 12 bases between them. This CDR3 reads CASSEPGTKNEQFF. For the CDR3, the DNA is TGTGCCAGCAGTGAACCCGGGACAAAGAATGAGCAGTTCTTC.

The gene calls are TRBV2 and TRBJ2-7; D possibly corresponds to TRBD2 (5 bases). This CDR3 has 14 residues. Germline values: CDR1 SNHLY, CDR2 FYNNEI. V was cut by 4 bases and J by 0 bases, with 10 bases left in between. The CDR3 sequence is CASSATGISYEQYF. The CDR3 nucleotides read TGTGCCAGCAGTGCAACCGGGATCTCCTACGAGCAGTACTTC.

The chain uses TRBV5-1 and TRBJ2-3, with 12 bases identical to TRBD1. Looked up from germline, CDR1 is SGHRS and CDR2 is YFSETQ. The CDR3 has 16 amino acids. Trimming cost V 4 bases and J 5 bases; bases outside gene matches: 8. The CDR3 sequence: CASSPPGTGGQDTQYF. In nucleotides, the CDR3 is TGCGCCAGCAGCCCTCCCGGGACAGGGGGCCAAGATACGCAGTATTTT. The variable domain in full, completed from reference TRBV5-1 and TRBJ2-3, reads KAGVTQTPRYLIKTRGQQVTLSCSPISGHRSVSWYQQTPGQGLQFLFEYFSETQRNKGNFPGRFSGRQFSNSRSEMNVSTLELGDSALYLCASSPPGTGGQDTQYFGPGTRLTVL.

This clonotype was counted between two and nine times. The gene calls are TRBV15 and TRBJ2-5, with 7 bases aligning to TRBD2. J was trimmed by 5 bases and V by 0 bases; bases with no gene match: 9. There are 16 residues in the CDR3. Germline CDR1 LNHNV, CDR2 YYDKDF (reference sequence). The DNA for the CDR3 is TGTGCCACCAGCAGAGATGAAGGACTAGTCTTGGAGACCCAGTACTTC. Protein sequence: CATSRDEGLVLETQYF.

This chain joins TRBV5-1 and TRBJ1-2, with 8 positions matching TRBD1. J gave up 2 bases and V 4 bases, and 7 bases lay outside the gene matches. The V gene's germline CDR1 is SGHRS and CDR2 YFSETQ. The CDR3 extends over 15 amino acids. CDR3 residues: CASSQSRQGNYGYTF. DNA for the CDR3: TGCGCCAGCAGCCAAAGCAGACAGGGGAACTATGGCTACACCTTC.

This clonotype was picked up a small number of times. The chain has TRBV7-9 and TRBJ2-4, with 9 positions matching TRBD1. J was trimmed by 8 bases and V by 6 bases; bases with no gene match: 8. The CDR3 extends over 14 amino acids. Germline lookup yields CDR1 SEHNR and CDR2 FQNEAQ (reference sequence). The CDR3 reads CASSPGQGLYIQYF. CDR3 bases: TGTGCCAGCAGTCCAGGACAGGGGTTGTACATTCAGTACTTC.